This entry features one TCR beta chain sequence. Sequencing used immunoSEQ multiplex PCR; TCRdb keeps in-frame clones, though not all of them. The repertoire consists of approximately 250,000 clones, with 50% to 80% occurring once and the leading ten covering more than 9.5%. This record comes from a study of shared clonotypes between healthy human individuals. Study overall: Used for every donor were three CD4 naive, three CD4 memory, two CD8 naive and one CD8 memory plate.

The germline V gene encodes CDR1 MDHEN and CDR2 SYDVKM. There are 17 residues in the CDR3. J was trimmed by 10 bases and V by 4 bases; bases with no gene match: 18. The chain links TRBV28 to TRBJ2-1, with 8 bases fitting TRBD2. Sequenced input: memory CD4+ T cells sorted from blood. This sample's subset: CD45RA-negative fraction. The source of this sequence is a man younger than 45 in good health. CDR3 sequence (DNA): TGTGCCAGCAGTTCCGAATATAATCGGGGGGGGAGACAAGAGCAGTTCTTC. This codes for CASSSEYNRGGRQEQFF.